The text below deals with one T cell receptor (beta chain). This record belongs to a study of CD8 T cells in Susac syndrome. V dropped 4 bases and J dropped 7 bases, with 13 bases sitting between them. This CDR3 region has 12 residues. From germline, CDR1 is SQVTM and CDR2 ANQGSEA. RNA amounts of about 0.5 to 1 ug underwent reverse transcription with random hexamers. The TCR beta CDR3 was amplified by immunoSEQ multiplex PCR across 54 Vbeta, 13 Jbeta. TCRdb analysed the immunoSEQ multiplex PCR reads with MiXCR anew, one entry per CDR3 protein. The sample holds hundreds of thousands of distinct CDR3 sequences; 90% to 95% are singletons and the top ten take about 0.07%. Sequencing targeted TCR beta in T cells from blood (CD8+ and CD4+). Treatment-naive patients with stable or active relapsing-remitting disease were the multiple sclerosis controls. FACS was used to enrich TEMRA cells, whereas the CD8+ and CD4+ T cells were obtained by negative isolation.

The TCR sequence derives from a human donor with multiple sclerosis. The chain is built from TRBV29-1 and TRBJ1-1, with D tentatively TRBD1 (5 bases). Sample: CD4+ T cells from PBMCs. The CDR3 region has the DNA TGCAGCGTTGTGAGGGGATTGGGTGAAGCTTTCTTT. Translated, it gives CSVVRGLGEAFF. The full variable domain, completed using reference TRBV29-1 and TRBJ1-1, is SAVISQKPSRDICQRGTSLTIQCQVDSQVTMMFWYRQQPGQSLTLIATANQGSEATYESGFVIDKFPISRPNLTFSTLTVSNMSPEDSSIYLCSVVRGLGEAFFGQGTRLTVV.